Listed here are 30 T cell receptor beta chains from one sample, sequenced in a study of OX40 agonist ivuxolimab in advanced cancers. TCRdb keeps only in-frame clones here, not all; method: immunoSEQ multiplex PCR. The table lists some 70,000 clones, around 93% of them singletons, with more than 1% in the top ten. The source was CD4+ or CD8+ T cells sorted from blood, collected in a trial of the OX40 agonist ivuxolimab. These TCRs come from an adult with an advanced solid tumor such as melanoma, head and neck, liver or kidney cancer.

The chain joins TRBV6-5 to TRBJ2-5; 7 bases agree with TRBD1. CDR1 MNHEY and CDR2 SVGAGI come from the germline V gene. The junction had 4 bases not matched to a gene; V was cut back by 6 bases and J by 0 bases. The length of the CDR3 is 14 residues. The CDR3 nucleotides are TGTGCCAGCAGGCTGGGACAGAACCAAGAGACCCAGTACTTC. It is translated as CASRLGQNQETQYF.

This chain links TRBV9 with TRBJ1-5; maybe TRBD1 (5 bases). V was clipped by 7 bases and J by 1 base, with 21 bases between them. CDR3 length equals 17 residues. CDR1 SGDLS and CDR2 YYNGEE come from the germline V gene. The CDR3 nucleotides are TGTGCCAGCTCCAAGAAGAGACAGCAAAAAAGCAATCAGCCCCAGCATTTT. This encodes CASSKKRQQKSNQPQHF.

This chain links TRBV7-6 with TRBJ2-3; 10 nucleotides line up with TRBD2. CDR1 and CDR2 from the germline V gene are SGHVS and FNYEAQ. Trimming removed 1 base from V and 4 bases from J; junction bases left unmatched: 5. The CDR3 totals 16 residues. CDR3 sequence: CASSLGSGGAPDTQYF. The DNA for the CDR3 is TGTGCCAGCAGCTTAGGCAGCGGGGGGGCGCCAGATACGCAGTATTTT.

The chain couples TRBV10-1 to TRBJ2-1; TRBD1 aligns across 10 bases. V was clipped by 2 bases and J by 5 bases; unmatched bases: 3. The CDR3 covers 15 residues. Germline V gene sequence: CDR1 WNHNN, CDR2 SYGVQD (reference sequence). CDR3: CASSEAGTGDNEQFF. DNA of the CDR3: TGCGCCAGCAGTGAGGCCGGGACAGGGGACAATGAGCAGTTCTTC.

The rearrangement links TRBV9 to TRBJ2-7, with D possibly matching TRBD1 (5 bases). CDR3 length: 14 amino acids. V was shortened by 1 base and J by 0 bases, with 8 bases between the two germline ends. Germline loops: CDR1 SGDLS, CDR2 YYNGEE. The CDR3 bases are TGTGCCAGCAGCGTACAGGGCCTCTCCTACGAGCAGTACTTC. It codes for CASSVQGLSYEQYF.

This sequence joins TRBV7-8 and TRBJ2-7; 7 bases map to TRBD2. Trimming removed 1 base from V and 0 bases from J; junction bases left unmatched: 3. From germline, CDR1 is SGHVS and CDR2 FQNEAQ. This CDR3 is 15 amino acids long. CDR3 sequence reads: CASSLVGGGSYEQYF. CDR3 DNA: TGTGCCAGCAGCTTAGTAGGCGGGGGCTCCTACGAGCAGTACTTC.

This clone was recorded only once. The chain has TRBV7-2 and TRBJ1-1; D is undetermined. The CDR3 spans 12 residues. Germline V gene data show CDR1 as SGHTA and CDR2 as FQGNSA. V lost 0 bases and J lost 5, with 4 bases in between. The CDR3 DNA reads TGTGCCAGCAGCTTAGCGGGAACTGAAGCTTTCTTT. Translation: CASSLAGTEAFF.

The chain employs TRBV2 and TRBJ1-5, with 8 bases lining up with TRBD1. The CDR3 is 13 amino acids. Germline V CDR1 and CDR2: SNHLY, FYNNEI. Losses at the gene ends were 6 bases for V and 5 bases for J; bases not matched to a gene: 3. DNA for the CDR3: TGTGCCAGCAGCGGGACAGGAGATCAGCCCCAGCATTTT. Translating gives CASSGTGDQPQHF.

The chain combines TRBV10-1 with TRBJ2-3; possible D gene TRBD2, 6 bases. The CDR3 is 12 amino acids. Germline CDR1 reads WNHNN; CDR2 reads SYGVQD (reference sequence). Trimming took off 4 bases at V and 9 bases at J, with 11 bases between the two ends. CDR3 protein: CASSAGLTTQYF. CDR3 DNA sequence: TGCGCCAGCAGTGCGGGACTTACAACGCAGTATTTT.

This clone was observed a single time. The V and J genes are TRBV4-1 and TRBJ2-3; 8 positions match TRBD2. The germline V gene encodes CDR1 MGHRA and CDR2 YSYEKL. CDR3 length: 14 residues. V lost 3 bases, J lost 1 base, and 0 bases stayed unmatched. The CDR3 region has the DNA TGCGCCAGCAGCCAGCGGGAGGGCACAGATACGCAGTATTTT. Encoded protein: CASSQREGTDTQYF.

This sequence joins TRBV27 and TRBJ2-5; D unresolved. CDR3 size: 12 residues. Germline assignment: CDR1 MNHEY and CDR2 SMNVEV (reference sequence). Deletions cut 5 bases from V and 4 bases from J, with 8 bases between. The CDR3 DNA reads TGTGCCAGCAGTCGACCCGGAGAGACCCAGTACTTC. Protein: CASSRPGETQYF.

This rearrangement joins TRBV6-1 to TRBJ2-4; 7 bases match TRBD2. The J segment lost 4 bases and the V segment lost 0 bases, leaving 0 bases of the junction unmatched. The CDR3 covers 14 residues. From germline, CDR1 is MNHNS and CDR2 SASEGT. CDR3: CASSEAGGKNIQYF. DNA of the CDR3: TGTGCCAGCAGTGAAGCGGGAGGGAAAAACATTCAGTACTTC.

The V call is TRBV10-3, the J call TRBJ2-5; 8 bases are a match to TRBD2. The CDR3 is 14 amino acids. Germline lookup yields CDR1 ENHRY and CDR2 SYGVKD. V was clipped by 6 bases and J by 4 bases; unmatched bases: 7. The CDR3 spells CAIRSTSEGETQYF. CDR3 DNA: TGTGCCATCAGATCGACTAGCGAGGGAGAGACCCAGTACTTC.

The chain employs TRBV5-1 and TRBJ2-2; 7 nucleotides align to TRBD1. V was clipped by 1 base and J by 6 bases; unmatched bases: 3. This CDR3 has 14 amino acids. In germline, CDR1 is SGHRS, CDR2 YFSETQ. CDR3 DNA sequence: TGCGCCAGCAGCTTGTACAGGGGCCCCGGGGAGCTGTTTTTT. Translation gives CASSLYRGPGELFF.

The chain carries TRBV6-5 and TRBJ2-7; no clear D. The CDR3 has 13 amino acids. V was trimmed by 2 bases and J by 1 base, leaving 6 bases between them. The germline gives CDR1 MNHEY, CDR2 SVGAGI. CDR3 sequence (DNA): TGTGCCAGCAGTTACGGTGGGTCCTACGAGCAGTACTTC. This translates into CASSYGGSYEQYF.

The rearrangement links TRBV7-9 to TRBJ2-2; TRBD2 is a possible D gene (6 bases). CDR1 and CDR2 from the germline V gene are SEHNR and FQNEAQ (reference sequence). V was shortened by 5 bases and J by 7 bases, with 20 bases between the two germline ends. The CDR3 totals 16 residues. CDR3 protein: CASSPAGRNGIGELFF. DNA of the CDR3: TGTGCCAGCAGCCCGGCGGGAAGAAATGGAATCGGGGAGCTGTTTTTT.

The CDR3 DNA is TGTGCCAGCAGTTACTCGGACAGGGGTTCACCCCTCCACTTT. Protein product: CASSYSDRGSPLHF. The gene calls are TRBV6-5 and TRBJ1-6; TRBD1 aligns across 9 bases. The CDR3 is 14 amino acids. CDR1 and CDR2 (germline): MNHEY, SVGAGI. J lost 9 bases, V lost 0 bases, and 0 bases had no gene match.

The chain couples TRBV18 to TRBJ2-3, with TRBD1 as a possible D gene (6 bases). CDR3 length: 14 amino acids. Trimming removed 5 bases from V and 2 bases from J, with 11 bases in between. From germline, CDR1 is KGHSH and CDR2 LQKENI. This CDR3 is CASSSDRATDTQYF. In DNA form, the CDR3 reads TGTGCCAGCTCATCGGACAGAGCCACAGATACGCAGTATTTT.

The genes are TRBV9 and TRBJ1-1, with a weak D call TRBD1 (6 bases). The CDR3 extends over 15 amino acids. The germline V gene encodes CDR1 SGDLS and CDR2 YYNGEE. V lost 0 bases, J lost 0 bases, and 9 bases lay in between. In DNA form, the CDR3 reads TGTGCCAGCAGCGTAGCTGGGACATTGAACACTGAAGCTTTCTTT. Translated: CASSVAGTLNTEAFF.

The genes are TRBV6-5 and TRBJ1-2; a weak D match, TRBD1 (6 bases). The V gene's germline CDR1 is MNHEY and CDR2 SVGAGI. The CDR3 runs to 13 residues. V was pared by 2 bases and J by 7 bases, with 11 bases between. Here the CDR3 reads CASSYAGGPGYTF. In nucleotides, the CDR3 is TGTGCCAGCAGTTACGCGGGGGGCCCTGGCTACACCTTC.

This clone was seen once. The genes are TRBV18 and TRBJ2-5, with D perhaps being TRBD1 or TRBD2 (6 bases each). The V end lost 3 bases, the J end lost 4 bases, and 12 bases lay between the germline ends. Per the germline V gene, CDR1 is KGHSH and CDR2 is LQKENI. The CDR3 has 14 amino acids. The CDR3 reads CASSPVEGGETQYF. The CDR3 DNA sequence: TGTGCCAGCTCACCGGTAGAGGGGGGAGAGACCCAGTACTTC.

The genes are TRBV21-1 and TRBJ2-1; TRBD2 is taken as the D call from the table, unchecked against the DNA. TRBV21-1 is a recognized pseudogene. The CDR3 consists of 18 residues. This chain's CDR3 is CASSKVRQRERTYNEQFF. Written as DNA, the CDR3 is TGTGCCAGCAGCAAAGTGCGGCAGCGGGAGCGAACCTACAATGAGCAGTTCTTC.

The chain employs TRBV29-1 and TRBJ1-1, with 9 bases matching TRBD1. V was clipped by 2 bases and J by 1 base; unmatched bases: 5. Germline CDR1 reads SQVTM; CDR2 reads ANQGSEA. This CDR3 spans 15 amino acids. The CDR3 protein is CSVEKGGQGNTEAFF. For the CDR3, the DNA is TGCAGCGTTGAAAAAGGGGGACAGGGGAACACTGAAGCTTTCTTT.

The chain links TRBV6-1 to TRBJ1-2; D is possibly TRBD1 (6 bases). The CDR3 spans 17 residues. CDR1 and CDR2 from the germline V gene are MNHNS and SASEGT. V lost 3 bases and J 8 bases, leaving 25 bases between the germline ends. The CDR3 coding sequence is TGTGCCAGCAGTGAGTACTACCAACAGGGAAAATCGGGCGGCTACACCTTC. Translation gives CASSEYYQQGKSGGYTF.

Notes on this clone: Other DNA sequences of this sample code for an identical CDR3. The J gene is TRBJ2-7, the V gene TRBV18; 10 positions match TRBD1. The CDR3 runs 13 residues. Germline V CDR1 and CDR2: KGHSH, LQKENI. V was clipped by 2 bases and J by 5 bases; unmatched bases: 0. CDR3 region: CASSPGTGDEQYF. The CDR3 DNA follows: TGTGCCAGCTCACCAGGGACAGGGGACGAGCAGTACTTC.

This rearrangement joins TRBV5-4 to TRBJ1-2, with 11 bases lining up with TRBD1. CDR1 and CDR2 from the germline V gene are SGHNT and YYREEE (reference sequence). Trimming took 4 bases from V and 7 from J; bases not matched to a gene: 12. The CDR3 totals 16 residues. CDR3 sequence: CASSPGTGGLSTGYTF. In DNA form, the CDR3 reads TGTGCCAGCAGCCCCGGGACAGGGGGACTATCCACTGGCTACACCTTC.

For this clone: The junction shows a germline mismatch at one end, possibly a read error. CDR3 DNA sequence: TGCAGTGCTCGAGAGACCCAGTACTTC. This gives the protein CSARETQYF. The chain has TRBV20-1 and TRBJ2-5, with D unclear. Germline loops: CDR1 DFQATT, CDR2 SNEGSKA (reference sequence). The CDR3 spans 9 residues.

This chain uses TRBV7-8 with TRBJ1-4, with no clear D. Germline assignment: CDR1 SGHVS and CDR2 FQNEAQ. The CDR3 contains 12 residues. V lost 1 base to trimming and J lost 10 bases, with 7 bases between them. CDR3 sequence reads: CASSLGEGKLFF. Written as DNA, the CDR3 is TGTGCCAGCAGCTTAGGGGAGGGAAAACTGTTTTTT.

The gene calls are TRBV7-8 and TRBJ2-3; 7 bases agree with TRBD2. CDR3 size: 15 residues. Germline loops: CDR1 SGHVS, CDR2 FQNEAQ. Trimming at V came to 8 bases and at J to 2 bases, leaving 10 bases not matched to a gene. The chain's CDR3 is CASLRLAESTDTQYF. The CDR3 region has the DNA TGTGCCAGCCTACGACTAGCCGAATCCACAGATACGCAGTATTTT.

The chain recombines TRBV19 with TRBJ2-1, with 10 bases that match TRBD2. V gave up 7 bases and J gave up 1 base; unmatched junction bases: 4. The CDR3 runs to 15 residues. The V gene's germline CDR1 is LNHDA and CDR2 SQIVND (reference sequence). The CDR3, as DNA: TGTGCCAGTATTTCTAGCGGGGGATCCTACAATGAGCAGTTCTTC. Amino acid sequence: CASISSGGSYNEQFF. The whole variable domain, remainder taken from reference TRBV19 and TRBJ2-1, is DGGITQSPKYLFRKEGQNVTLSCEQNLNHDAMYWYRQDPGQGLRLIYYSQIVNDFQKGDIAEGYSVSREKKESFPLTVTSAQKNPTAFYLCASISSGGSYNEQFFGPGTRLTVL.